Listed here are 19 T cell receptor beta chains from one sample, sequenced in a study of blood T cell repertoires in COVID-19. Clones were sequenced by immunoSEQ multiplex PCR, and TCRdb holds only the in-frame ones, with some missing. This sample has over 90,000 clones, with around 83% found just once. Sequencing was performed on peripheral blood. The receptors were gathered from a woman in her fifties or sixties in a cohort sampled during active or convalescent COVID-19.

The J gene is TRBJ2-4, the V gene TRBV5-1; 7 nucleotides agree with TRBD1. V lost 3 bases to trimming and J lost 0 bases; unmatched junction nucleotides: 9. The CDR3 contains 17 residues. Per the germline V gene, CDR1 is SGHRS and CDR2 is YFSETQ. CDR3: CASSSLRQGVAKNIQYF. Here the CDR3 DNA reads TGCGCCAGCAGCTCCCTGAGGCAGGGGGTAGCCAAAAACATTCAGTACTTC.

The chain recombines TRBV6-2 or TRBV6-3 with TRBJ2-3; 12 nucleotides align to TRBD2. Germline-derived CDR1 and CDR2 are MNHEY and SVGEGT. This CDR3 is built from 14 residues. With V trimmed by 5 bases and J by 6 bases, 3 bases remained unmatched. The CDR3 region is CASSLAGGLDTQYF. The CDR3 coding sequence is TGTGCCAGCAGTCTAGCGGGGGGGCTCGATACGCAGTATTTT.

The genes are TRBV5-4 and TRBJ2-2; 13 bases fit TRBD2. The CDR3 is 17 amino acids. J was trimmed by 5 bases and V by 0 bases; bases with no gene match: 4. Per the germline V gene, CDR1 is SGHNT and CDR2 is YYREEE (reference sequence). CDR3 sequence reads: CASSLAGLAGSTGELFF. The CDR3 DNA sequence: TGTGCCAGCAGCTTGGCGGGACTAGCGGGAAGTACCGGGGAGCTGTTTTTT. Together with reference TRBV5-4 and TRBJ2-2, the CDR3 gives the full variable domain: ETGVTQSPTHLIKTRGQQVTLRCSSQSGHNTVSWYQQALGQGPQFIFQYYREEENGRGNFPPRFSGLQFPNYSSELNVNALELDDSALYLCASSLAGLAGSTGELFFGEGSRLTVL.

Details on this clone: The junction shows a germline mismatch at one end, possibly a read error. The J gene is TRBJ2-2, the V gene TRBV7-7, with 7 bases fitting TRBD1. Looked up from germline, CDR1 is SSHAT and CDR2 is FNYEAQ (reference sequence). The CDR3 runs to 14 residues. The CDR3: CASSPKTGTGELFF. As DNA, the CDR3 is TGTGCTAGCAGCCCCAAGACAGGGACCGGGGAGCTGTTTTTT.

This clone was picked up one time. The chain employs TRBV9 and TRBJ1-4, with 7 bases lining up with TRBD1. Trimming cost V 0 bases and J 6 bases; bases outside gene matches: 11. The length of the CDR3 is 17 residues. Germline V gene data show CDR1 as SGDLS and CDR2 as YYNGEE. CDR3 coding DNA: TGTGCCAGCAGCGTAGCCTCGGGGGGGACAGTAGATGAAAAACTGTTTTTT. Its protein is CASSVASGGTVDEKLFF.

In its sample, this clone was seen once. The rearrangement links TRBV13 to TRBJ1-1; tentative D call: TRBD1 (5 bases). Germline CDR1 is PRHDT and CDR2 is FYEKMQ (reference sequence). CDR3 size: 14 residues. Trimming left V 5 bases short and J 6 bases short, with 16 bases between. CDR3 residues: CASSPMTASAEAFF. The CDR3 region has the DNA TGTGCCAGCAGCCCTATGACAGCATCCGCTGAAGCTTTCTTT.

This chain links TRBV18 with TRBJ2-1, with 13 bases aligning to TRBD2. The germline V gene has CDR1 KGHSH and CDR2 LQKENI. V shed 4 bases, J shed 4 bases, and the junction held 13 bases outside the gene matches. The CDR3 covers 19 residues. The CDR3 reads CASSQRTSGGAGNYNEQFF. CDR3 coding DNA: TGTGCCAGCTCACAGCGGACTAGCGGGGGTGCGGGAAATTACAATGAGCAGTTCTTC.

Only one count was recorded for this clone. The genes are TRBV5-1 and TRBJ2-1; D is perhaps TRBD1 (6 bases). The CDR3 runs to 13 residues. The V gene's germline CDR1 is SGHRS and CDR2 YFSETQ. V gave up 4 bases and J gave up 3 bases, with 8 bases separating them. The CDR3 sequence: CASSKGDYNEQFF. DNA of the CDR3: TGCGCCAGCAGCAAGGGGGACTACAATGAGCAGTTCTTC.

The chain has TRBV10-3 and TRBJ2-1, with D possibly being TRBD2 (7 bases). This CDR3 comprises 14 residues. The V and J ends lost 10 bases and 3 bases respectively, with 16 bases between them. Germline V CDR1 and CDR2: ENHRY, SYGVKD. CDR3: CATRGGVRYNEQFF. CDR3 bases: TGTGCCACAAGGGGGGGAGTTCGCTACAATGAGCAGTTCTTC.

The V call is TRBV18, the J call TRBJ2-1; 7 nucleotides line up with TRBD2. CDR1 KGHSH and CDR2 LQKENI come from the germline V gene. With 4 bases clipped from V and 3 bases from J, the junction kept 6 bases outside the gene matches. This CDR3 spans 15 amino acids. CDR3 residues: CASSLTAGSYNEQFF. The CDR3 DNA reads TGTGCCAGCTCACTTACAGCGGGGAGCTACAATGAGCAGTTCTTC. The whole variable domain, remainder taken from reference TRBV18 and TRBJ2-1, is NAGVMQNPRHLVRRRGQEARLRCSPMKGHSHVYWYRQLPEEGLKFMVYLQKENIIDESGMPKERFSAEFPKEGPSILRIQQVVRGDSAAYFCASSLTAGSYNEQFFGPGTRLTVL.

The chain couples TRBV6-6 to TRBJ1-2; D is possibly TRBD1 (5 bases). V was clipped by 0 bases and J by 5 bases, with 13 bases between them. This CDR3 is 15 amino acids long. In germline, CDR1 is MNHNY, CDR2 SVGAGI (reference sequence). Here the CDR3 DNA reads TGTGCCAGCAGTTACTCTGACATGCCAGGGTATGGCTACACCTTC. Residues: CASSYSDMPGYGYTF.

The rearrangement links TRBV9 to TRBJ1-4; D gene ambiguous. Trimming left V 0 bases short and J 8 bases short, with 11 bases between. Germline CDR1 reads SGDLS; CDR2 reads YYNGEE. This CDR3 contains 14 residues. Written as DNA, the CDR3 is TGTGCCAGCAGCGTAGGGAGCGGTCCAGAAAAACTGTTTTTT. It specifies CASSVGSGPEKLFF.

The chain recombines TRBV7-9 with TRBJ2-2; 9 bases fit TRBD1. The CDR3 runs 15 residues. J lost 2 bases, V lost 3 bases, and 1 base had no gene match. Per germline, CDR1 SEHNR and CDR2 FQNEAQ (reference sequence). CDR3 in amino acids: CASSLTGGNTGELFF. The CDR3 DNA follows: TGTGCCAGCAGCTTGACAGGGGGTAACACCGGGGAGCTGTTTTTT.

Written as DNA, the CDR3 is TGTGCCAGTAGTTTATCCGGGACTAGCGGGAGGTACCCCTCCGGTGAGCAGTTCTTC. It encodes CASSLSGTSGRYPSGEQFF. The chain combines TRBV19 with TRBJ2-1, with 15 bases matching TRBD2. V lost 5 bases to trimming and J lost 9 bases; unmatched junction nucleotides: 17. CDR3 length equals 19 residues. CDR1 LNHDA and CDR2 SQIVND come from the germline V gene (reference sequence).

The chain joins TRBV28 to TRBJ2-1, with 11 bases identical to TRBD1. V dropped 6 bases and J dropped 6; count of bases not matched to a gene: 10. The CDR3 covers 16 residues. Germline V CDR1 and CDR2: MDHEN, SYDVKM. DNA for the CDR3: TGTGCCAGCAGCCGCCGAGGACAGGGGGCGGCCAATGAGCAGTTCTTC. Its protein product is CASSRRGQGAANEQFF. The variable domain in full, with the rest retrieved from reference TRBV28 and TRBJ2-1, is DVKVTQSSRYLVKRTGEKVFLECVQDMDHENMFWYRQDPGLGLRLIYFSYDVKMKEKGDIPEGYSVSREKKERFSLILESASTNQTSMYLCASSRRGQGAANEQFFGPGTRLTVL.

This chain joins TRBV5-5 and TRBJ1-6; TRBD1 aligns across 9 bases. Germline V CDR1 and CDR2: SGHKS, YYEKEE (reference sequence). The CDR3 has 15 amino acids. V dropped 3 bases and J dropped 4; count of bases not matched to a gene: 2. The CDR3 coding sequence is TGTGCCAGCAGCTGGACAGGGGAATATAATTCACCCCTCCACTTT. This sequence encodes CASSWTGEYNSPLHF. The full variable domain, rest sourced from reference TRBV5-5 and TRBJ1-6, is DAGVTQSPTHLIKTRGQQVTLRCSPISGHKSVSWYQQVLGQGPQFIFQYYEKEERGRGNFPDRFSARQFPNYSSELNVNALLLGDSALYLCASSWTGEYNSPLHFGNGTRLTVT.

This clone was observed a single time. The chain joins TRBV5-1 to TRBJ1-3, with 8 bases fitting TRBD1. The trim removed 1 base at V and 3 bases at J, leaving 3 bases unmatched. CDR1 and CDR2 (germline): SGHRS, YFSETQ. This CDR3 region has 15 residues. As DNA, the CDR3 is TGCGCCAGCAGCTTGCAGGGGGCCGGTGGAAACACCATATATTTT. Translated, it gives CASSLQGAGGNTIYF.

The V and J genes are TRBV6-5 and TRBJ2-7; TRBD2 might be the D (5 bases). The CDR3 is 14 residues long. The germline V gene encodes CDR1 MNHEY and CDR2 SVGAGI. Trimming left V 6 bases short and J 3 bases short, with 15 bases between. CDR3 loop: CASRNSGSLYEQYF. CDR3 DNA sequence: TGTGCCAGCAGAAACTCGGGATCCCTCTACGAGCAGTACTTC.

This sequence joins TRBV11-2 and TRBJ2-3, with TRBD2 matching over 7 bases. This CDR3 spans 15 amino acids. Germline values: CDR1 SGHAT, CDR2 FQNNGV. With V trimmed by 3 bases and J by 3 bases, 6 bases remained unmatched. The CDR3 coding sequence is TGTGCCAGCAGCTTCCAGCGGGGTTGGACAGATACGCAGTATTTT. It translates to CASSFQRGWTDTQYF.